This TCR beta chain was documented in a study of technical replicates of blood from a few donors. The CDR3 is 18 amino acids. With V trimmed by 5 bases and J by 0 bases, 15 bases remained unmatched. Germline lookup yields CDR1 SEHNR and CDR2 FQNEAQ (reference sequence). Produced via immunoSEQ multiplex PCR; TCRdb's table is partial and in-frame only. In the table there are 75,000 to 85,000 clones, 81% of which are singletons. The chain combines TRBV7-9 with TRBJ1-1; 7 bases line up with TRBD1. Sequencing was performed on PBMCs. The clonotype was recovered from a human donor in good health. Some clones in this sample may be carry-over from other donors' samples. CDR3 residues: CASSPRTGAFPLNTEAFF. DNA of the CDR3: TGTGCCAGCAGCCCCCGGACAGGAGCTTTCCCTTTGAACACTGAAGCTTTCTTT.